This entry lists 28 T cell receptor beta chains sequenced from one sample in a study of cytomegalovirus exposure and HLA in healthy donors. Data came from immunoSEQ multiplex PCR; TCRdb stores just in-frame clones and leaves some out. The sample records 150,000 to 200,000 clones, 85% being singletons. The sample was PBMCs. All receptors come from a man younger than 35 in good health and CMV-seropositive.

The J gene is TRBJ1-2, the V gene TRBV19; D gene uncertain. CDR1 and CDR2 from the germline V gene are LNHDA and SQIVND (reference sequence). The ends were cut back, 2 bases at V and 6 bases at J, with 13 bases in the middle. The CDR3 consists of 14 residues. As DNA, the CDR3 is TGTGCCAGTAGTATAACGGTGCAACTACATGGCTACACCTTC. Its protein is CASSITVQLHGYTF.

The genes are TRBV5-1 and TRBJ2-3; possibly TRBD1 for D (6 bases). The germline gives CDR1 SGHRS, CDR2 YFSETQ. The germline V and J ends were trimmed by 2 bases and 0 bases, with 7 bases remaining between them. The CDR3 runs 14 residues. The DNA of the CDR3 is TGCGCCAGCAGCTTTAGGGGGAGCACAGATACGCAGTATTTT. The encoded protein is CASSFRGSTDTQYF.

The rearrangement uses TRBV19 and TRBJ2-1; D might be TRBD1 (5 bases). The V gene lost 8 bases and the J gene lost 0 bases, with 8 bases spanning the gap. The CDR3 has 13 residues. The germline V gene encodes CDR1 LNHDA and CDR2 SQIVND (reference sequence). CDR3 sequence: CASGHDSYNEQFF. The DNA for the CDR3 is TGTGCCAGTGGACACGACTCCTACAATGAGCAGTTCTTC.

The rearrangement links TRBV18 to TRBJ2-1, with D uncertain. This CDR3 region has 15 residues. The V gene's germline CDR1 is KGHSH and CDR2 LQKENI. V was clipped by 6 bases and J by 3 bases, with 15 bases between them. The DNA for the CDR3 is TGTGCCAGCTCCGGTCCAAGCGCCAACTACAATGAGCAGTTCTTC. It codes for CASSGPSANYNEQFF.

V usage is TRBV13 and J usage is TRBJ2-7, with a weak D call TRBD2 (6 bases). The germline V gene has CDR1 PRHDT and CDR2 FYEKMQ (reference sequence). Trimming stripped 3 bases from V and 7 bases from J, with 16 bases between. This CDR3 has 14 amino acids. CDR3 in amino acids: CASSFNRDGLEQYF. CDR3 coding DNA: TGTGCCAGCAGCTTCAATCGGGACGGACTAGAGCAGTACTTC.

The chain employs TRBV29-1 and TRBJ1-2; TRBD1 might be the D (5 bases). The germline V gene encodes CDR1 SQVTM and CDR2 ANQGSEA. The CDR3 loop spans 18 amino acids. V lost 4 bases and J 7 bases, leaving 31 bases between the germline ends. CDR3 protein: CSVGVTDYPFTSQGGYTF. CDR3 coding DNA: TGCAGCGTTGGCGTCACTGATTACCCCTTCACTTCCCAGGGTGGCTACACCTTC.

V and J are TRBV27 and TRBJ2-1, with D possibly TRBD2 on 6 matching bases. Germline CDR1 reads MNHEY; CDR2 reads SMNVEV (reference sequence). The CDR3 spans 13 residues. V lost 5 bases, J lost 4 bases, and 9 bases lay in between. DNA for the CDR3: TGTGCCAGCAGTGTAGGGACTTACAATGAGCAGTTCTTC. Protein: CASSVGTYNEQFF.

A single count supports this clone. The V call is TRBV28, the J call TRBJ1-2; 7 nucleotides align to TRBD1. V lost 6 bases and J lost 2; bases outside the gene matches: 6. CDR3 length: 14 amino acids. Germline V gene data show CDR1 as MDHEN and CDR2 as SYDVKM. CDR3 region: CASRTNRGNYGYTF. In DNA, the CDR3 is TGTGCCAGCAGGACTAACAGGGGAAACTATGGCTACACCTTC.

The chain couples TRBV6-1 to TRBJ1-1, with D uncertain. The CDR3 consists of 18 residues. Germline V gene data show CDR1 as MNHNS and CDR2 as SASEGT. The V end lost 2 bases, the J end lost 1 base, and 20 bases lay between the germline ends. The chain's CDR3 is CASSEPRGGMQENTEAFF. CDR3 sequence (DNA): TGTGCCAGCAGTGAACCCCGAGGAGGGATGCAGGAGAACACTGAAGCTTTCTTT.

The chain uses TRBV5-1 and TRBJ2-3; 9 bases align to TRBD1. The V gene end was trimmed by 2 bases and the J gene end by 6 bases; junction bases not matched to a gene: 7. The CDR3 spans 15 residues. Germline CDR1 reads SGHRS; CDR2 reads YFSETQ. This CDR3 is CASSFVWDRADTQYF. The DNA of the CDR3 is TGCGCCAGCAGCTTCGTGTGGGACAGGGCCGATACGCAGTATTTT.

V usage is TRBV7-9 and J usage is TRBJ2-1; 7 nucleotides agree with TRBD2. V shed 4 bases and J 4 bases; nucleotides not matched to a gene: 10. Germline V lookup: CDR1 SEHNR, CDR2 FQNEAQ (reference sequence). This CDR3 region has 16 residues. CDR3 in amino acids: CASSSLTSLHYNEQFF. CDR3 nucleotides: TGTGCCAGCAGCTCGCTGACTAGCCTACATTACAATGAGCAGTTCTTC.

This chain's CDR3 is CASGGIAGGSSYEQYF. Here the CDR3 DNA reads TGTGCCAGCGGGGGGATAGCGGGAGGGAGCTCCTACGAGCAGTACTTC. This sequence joins TRBV28 and TRBJ2-7; 11 bases match TRBD2. Germline lookup yields CDR1 MDHEN and CDR2 SYDVKM. Trimming took 8 bases from V and 0 from J; bases not matched to a gene: 9. This CDR3 has 16 amino acids. The full variable domain, completed using reference TRBV28 and TRBJ2-7, is DVKVTQSSRYLVKRTGEKVFLECVQDMDHENMFWYRQDPGLGLRLIYFSYDVKMKEKGDIPEGYSVSREKKERFSLILESASTNQTSMYLCASGGIAGGSSYEQYFGPGTRLTVT.

The chain recombines TRBV13 with TRBJ2-3; tentatively, D is TRBD2 (6 bases). V lost 8 bases to trimming and J lost 2 bases, with 14 bases between them. This CDR3 has 14 residues. The germline gives CDR1 PRHDT, CDR2 FYEKMQ (reference sequence). The CDR3: CASGWTIDTDTQYF. CDR3 nucleotides: TGTGCCAGCGGCTGGACTATCGACACAGATACGCAGTATTTT.

The chain links TRBV19 to TRBJ1-2, with D possibly matching TRBD1 (5 bases). CDR1 and CDR2 (germline): LNHDA, SQIVND (reference sequence). The CDR3 is made up of 15 amino acids. The V end was cut by 6 bases, the J end by 6 bases, with 20 bases between. CDR3: CASSIRPGLKDGYTF. In DNA, the CDR3 is TGTGCCAGTAGCATTCGACCGGGACTCAAGGATGGCTACACCTTC.

This chain connects TRBV2 to TRBJ2-7, with 7 bases matching TRBD2. This CDR3 has 16 amino acids. J lost 0 bases, V lost 4 bases, and 9 bases had no gene match. Germline V CDR1 and CDR2: SNHLY, FYNNEI. The CDR3 coding sequence is TGTGCCAGCAGTGGGGTCGGGGGGACGATCTCCTACGAGCAGTACTTC. Translating it yields CASSGVGGTISYEQYF.

J is TRBJ1-2 and V is TRBV19, with 8 bases lining up with TRBD1. The CDR3 runs 14 residues. The germline gives CDR1 LNHDA, CDR2 SQIVND (reference sequence). The V and J ends lost 1 base and 8 bases, in that order; junction bases with no gene match: 6. Here the CDR3 reads CASSIGQGSEGYTF. CDR3 coding DNA: TGTGCCAGTAGTATAGGACAGGGGAGTGAAGGCTACACCTTC.

The CDR3 DNA follows: TGTGCCAGCAGTTTTCTAGCGGGAGTTGGTTACAATGAGCAGTTCTTC. Its protein is CASSFLAGVGYNEQFF. The genes are TRBV6-5 and TRBJ2-1; 10 positions agree with TRBD2. V was clipped by 4 bases and J by 4 bases; unmatched bases: 7. The CDR3 is made up of 16 amino acids. CDR1 and CDR2 from the germline V gene are MNHEY and SVGAGI.

The chain links TRBV5-1 to TRBJ2-3, with D hard to call. The germline CDR1 and CDR2 sequences are SGHRS and YFSETQ. This CDR3 is 14 amino acids long. Deletions cut 0 bases from V and 0 bases from J, with 5 bases between. The CDR3 loop is CASSLAVSTDTQYF. In DNA, the CDR3 is TGCGCCAGCAGCTTGGCTGTTAGCACAGATACGCAGTATTTT.

A word on this clone: At one end, the junction sequence differs from germline, possibly due to a read error. V is TRBV7-7 and J is TRBJ2-3, with TRBD2 matching over 11 bases. The CDR3 is 16 amino acids. Germline CDR1 SSHAT, CDR2 FNYEAQ (reference sequence). The CDR3: CASSLGTSGGADTQYF. CDR3 DNA: TGTGCTAGCAGCTTAGGAACTAGCGGGGGAGCAGATACGCAGTATTTT.

The chain combines TRBV6-6 with TRBJ1-2; D gene uncertain. CDR1 MNHNY and CDR2 SVGAGI come from the germline V gene (reference sequence). V lost 7 bases and J 2 bases, leaving 14 bases between the germline ends. CDR3 size: 14 residues. The CDR3 spells CASTSGGRNYGYTF. CDR3 DNA sequence: TGTGCCAGCACCTCAGGTGGTAGGAACTATGGCTACACCTTC.

CDR3 coding DNA: TGCGCCAGCAGCTTGGCGACAGGAACCTACGAGCAGTACTTC. It encodes CASSLATGTYEQYF. The chain recombines TRBV5-1 with TRBJ2-7; a possible D gene is TRBD1 (6 bases). The V end was cut by 0 bases, the J end by 2 bases, with 9 bases between. The germline V gene has CDR1 SGHRS and CDR2 YFSETQ. The CDR3 contains 14 residues.

The V and J genes are TRBV13 and TRBJ1-3; D not resolved. This CDR3 is 15 amino acids long. V was cut by 4 bases and J by 0 bases, with 10 bases left in between. CDR1 and CDR2 from the germline V gene are PRHDT and FYEKMQ (reference sequence). The DNA of the CDR3 is TGTGCCAGCAGCTCAATGTCAATCTCTGGAAACACCATATATTTT. This sequence encodes CASSSMSISGNTIYF.

This chain links TRBV19 with TRBJ2-7; 9 positions agree with TRBD2. Per the germline V gene, CDR1 is LNHDA and CDR2 is SQIVND (reference sequence). Trimming cost V 6 bases and J 6 bases; bases outside gene matches: 12. The CDR3 is 15 residues long. CDR3 protein: CASSTTGTSLGEQYF. CDR3 bases: TGTGCCAGTAGCACCACCGGGACTAGCCTTGGCGAGCAGTACTTC.

In DNA form, the CDR3 reads TGTGCCAGCAGCTTGAGCGGGGCCAACGTCCTGACTTTC. Its translation: CASSLSGANVLTF. The chain joins TRBV5-8 to TRBJ2-6; D not certain. Germline V gives CDR1 SGHTS, CDR2 YDEGEE. V was clipped by 1 base and J by 4 bases, with 3 bases between them. This CDR3 is built from 13 residues.

This clone was counted between two and nine times. The rearrangement joins TRBV21-1 to TRBJ1-4. TRBV21-1 corresponds to a pseudogene. The CDR3 consists of 13 residues. CDR3 in amino acids: CASSSTVVEKLFF. CDR3 coding DNA: TGTGCCAGCAGCAGTACGGTGGTTGAAAAACTGTTTTTT.

This chain connects TRBV5-1 to TRBJ2-1, with 7 bases that match TRBD2. The CDR3 runs to 15 residues. V trimming: 7 bases; J trimming: 0 bases; junction bases outside the gene matches: 7. The germline V gene has CDR1 SGHRS and CDR2 YFSETQ. The DNA for the CDR3 is TGCGCCAGCCGGACTCAGCGGGACTCCTACAATGAGCAGTTCTTC. It codes for CASRTQRDSYNEQFF.

The chain has TRBV7-9 and TRBJ2-2, with 9 bases lining up with TRBD1. The V gene's germline CDR1 is SEHNR and CDR2 FQNEAQ (reference sequence). V gave up 5 bases and J gave up 6 bases; unmatched junction bases: 10. There are 16 residues in the CDR3. The CDR3 loop reads CASSAGTGGEAGELFF. CDR3 nucleotide sequence: TGTGCCAGCAGCGCCGGTACAGGGGGCGAGGCCGGGGAGCTGTTTTTT.

This chain joins TRBV25-1 and TRBJ2-1, with 10 nucleotides matching TRBD1. CDR1 and CDR2 from the germline V gene are MGHDK and SYGVNS. This CDR3 is built from 18 residues. V trimming: 6 bases; J trimming: 3 bases; junction bases outside the gene matches: 14. The CDR3 sequence is CASSRDRGEGVYYNEQFF. The DNA for the CDR3 is TGTGCCAGCAGCCGGGACAGGGGAGAGGGGGTCTACTACAATGAGCAGTTCTTC.